The rows below give T cell receptor beta chains drawn from one sample of a study of blood T cell repertoires in COVID-19. Assay used: immunoSEQ multiplex PCR; TCRdb lists only in-frame clones, some missing. This sample yields 180,000 or so clones, of which around 85% are seen a single time; around 8.2% belongs to the top ten. Sequencing was performed on peripheral blood. All receptors derive from a man in his 60s with acute or convalescent COVID-19. CDR3s include the opening cysteine and the closing phenylalanine or tryptophan. A D gene is named only where the DNA matches it firmly. Some rows have no size entry. The others give once, few or many, or a class for an expanded clone.

>.|TRBJ1-1|.|TRBV5-1
TGCGCCAGCAAACAGTCAGGTTACATGAACACTGAAGCTTTCTTT
CASKQSGYMNTEAFF
>.|TRBJ1-2|TRBD1|TRBV28
TGTGCCAGCAGTCCTTGGACAGGGGAGGAGAGCTATGGCTACACCTTC
CASSPWTGEESYGYTF
>.|TRBJ2-2|TRBD2|TRBV6-6
TGTGCCAGCAGTGGCCCCGGGACTAGCGGCACCGGGGAGCTGTTTTTT
CASSGPGTSGTGELFF
>few|TRBJ1-1|.|TRBV4-1
TGCGCCAGCAGCCAAGAGCGCAGGGGAAGGACTGAAGCTTTCTTT
CASSQERRGRTEAFF
>.|TRBJ1-2|.|TRBV29-1
TGCAGCGTTGGGGGGGACTATGGCTACACCTTC
CSVGGDYGYTF
>.|TRBJ2-7|.|TRBV5-4
TGTGCCAGCAGCTTGCCGGGAGAGGTCTACGAGCAGTACTTC
CASSLPGEVYEQYF
>.|TRBJ2-7|TRBD1|TRBV11-2
TGTGCCAGCGGATACGACAGGGTATCCTACGAGCAGTACTTC
CASGYDRVSYEQYF
>.|TRBJ2-3|.|TRBV2
TGTGCCAGTGGGAGACTAGTTCGGCAGTATTTT
CASGRLVRQYF
>.|TRBJ2-5|.|TRBV27
TGTGCCAGCGGACTTACGGAGACCCAAGAGACCCAGTACTTC
CASGLTETQETQYF
>once|TRBJ2-3|TRBD2|TRBV7-3
TGTGCCAGCAGCTTCACTAGCGGGAGGGCAGATACGCAGTATTTT
CASSFTSGRADTQYF
>.|TRBJ2-1|TRBD2|TRBV7-3
TGTGCCAGCAGCCCGGGACGGGAGGCTAATGAGCAGTTCTTC
CASSPGREANEQFF
>once|TRBJ1-2|.|TRBV6-5
TGTGCCAGCAGTAAGACACTGGTCTATGGCTACACCTTC
CASSKTLVYGYTF
>.|TRBJ1-4|TRBD1|TRBV4-1
TGCGCCAGCAGCCGTAACGACAGGGAGCTGGAAAAACTGTTTTTT
CASSRNDRELEKLFF
>.|TRBJ2-3|.|TRBV28
TGTGCCAGCAGTTTACCCCAGGGGACGGATACGCAGTATTTT
CASSLPQGTDTQYF
>.|TRBJ1-2|.|TRBV15
TGTGCCACCAGCAGCGCCAGGGCAGGCTACACCTTC
CATSSARAGYTF
>.|TRBJ2-1|TRBD2|TRBV3-1/TRBV3-2
TGTGCCAGCAGCTCCATAGGGGAACTAGCGTGGAGGGGTGAGCAGTTCTTC
CASSSIGELAWRGEQFF
>.|TRBJ1-1|.|TRBV19
TGTGCCAGTAGTACCCACCAACAGGGTAGCACTGAAGCTTTCTTT
CASSTHQQGSTEAFF
>once|TRBJ2-2|.|TRBV10-3
TGTGCCATCAGTGAGTTCCAGCGCCTAAACACCGGGGAGCTGTTTTTT
CAISEFQRLNTGELFF
>.|TRBJ1-2|TRBD1|TRBV27
TGTGCCAGCCAACAGGGGGCGATTTATGGCTACACCTTC
CASQQGAIYGYTF
>once|TRBJ2-1|TRBD2|TRBV7-9
TGTGCCAGCAGCTTAGCGGGCGGGAGACCTTTCAATGAGCAGTTCTTC
CASSLAGGRPFNEQFF
>.|TRBJ2-1|.|TRBV18
TGTGCCAGCTCACTTCAGGGGTATTCCTACAATGAGCAGTTCTTC
CASSLQGYSYNEQFF
>.|TRBJ1-1|.|TRBV6-6
TGTGCCAGCAGCAGGCAGGGCGATAACACTGAAGCTTTCTTT
CASSRQGDNTEAFF
>.|TRBJ1-1|TRBD1|TRBV6-5
TGTGCCAGCAAACGGGACAGGGGGGCTGAAGCTTTCTTT
CASKRDRGAEAFF
>.|TRBJ2-7|TRBD2|TRBV6-1
TGTGCCAGCAATGAACTAGCGGGATCTTCTCTTGTCGACGAGCAGTACTTC
CASNELAGSSLVDEQYF
>.|TRBJ1-3|.|TRBV2
TGTGCCAGCAGCGAGACTGTCTCTGGAAACACCATATATTTT
CASSETVSGNTIYF
>.|TRBJ2-1|.|TRBV28
TGTGCCAGCAGTCTTCTCTTTGGGGGAGGGGGTTCCAATGAGCAGTTCTTC
CASSLLFGGGGSNEQFF
>.|TRBJ1-1|.|TRBV28
TGTGCCAGCAGTTTCGAGACAGTAGCTTTCTTT
CASSFETVAFF
>.|TRBJ1-2|.|TRBV7-9
TGTGCCAGCAGCTCCGGGACATCCTCAGACTATGGCTACACCTTC
CASSSGTSSDYGYTF
>.|TRBJ1-1|.|TRBV2
TGTGCCAGCCTGACCCCGACATACACTGAAGCTTTCTTT
CASLTPTYTEAFF
>.|TRBJ1-1|.|TRBV10-3
TGTGCCATCACCCCAGAAGGGCCGAGCGGCACTGAAGCTTTCTTT
CAITPEGPSGTEAFF
>.|TRBJ2-2|.|TRBV4-2
TGTGCCAGCAGCCAAGGACTAGGCGGCACCGGGGAGCTGTTTTTT
CASSQGLGGTGELFF
>.|TRBJ2-6|TRBD2|TRBV7-6
TGTGCCAGCAGCTGGGGACTAGCGGGGGCTGGGGCCAACGTCCTGACTTTC
CASSWGLAGAGANVLTF